This T cell receptor (beta chain) stems from a study of immune cell composition in non-small cell lung cancer. Method: immunoSEQ multiplex PCR; TCRdb's copy keeps in-frame clones and lacks some. The table includes under 9,000 clones, roughly 68% detected once. This CDR3 comprises 13 residues. Germline CDR1 reads SNHLY; CDR2 reads FYNNEI. The sample was lung tumor tissue. The chain carries TRBV2 and TRBJ2-5, with 8 bases matching TRBD1. The end of the DNA is better explained by TRBJ2-7, so the J call may be wrong. This TCR was recovered from a human donor with non-small cell lung cancer. CDR3 nucleotides: TGTGCCAGCATGGGACAGGTGTACTACGAGCAGTACTTC. Its translation is CASMGQVYYEQYF.